Below, one TCR beta chain is given with its context. This clonotype was recorded many times. No cognate antigen has been identified for it. No quality values exist for individual bases; no much larger clone is one base distant. The protocol used for the library was multiplex PCR. These reads were obtained on an Illumina HiSeq 4000. iRepertoire HTBI primers and Arm-PCR amplification of CDR3 regions were used to construct TCR beta libraries. Before sequencing, the PCR products underwent gel purification. On the authors' methods: Gene usage analysis of CDR3 amino acid clonotypes relied on the approximately 62 TRBV and 14 TRBJ segments identified across samples. Filtered high-quality paired reads were merged into contigs using COPE and FqMerger. BLAST was used to align contigs to IMGT TRBV, TRBD and TRBJ reference genes, with CDR3 defined following IMGT. Highly expanded clones were defined as clonotypes with a frequency above 0.1%. Shannon entropy was used to measure repertoire diversity, and the Gini coefficient was used to measure V-J evenness. A clonotype was considered public if more than one individual shared it. In-frame beta chains were kept once TCRdb had trimmed the public reads at Q25 with fastp and called clones with MiXCR. Rows merge per CDR3 protein into single entries with the most common DNA and genes. TCRdb assigned the V and J calls; the authors' analysis was not used. Present in this sample are 500,000 to 700,000 distinct CDR3 sequences, 15% to 20% of which were seen just once. The top ten hold 15% to 20% of the sample.

This specimen's time point label, per the study, means: newly diagnosed GD, antithyroid drugs for less than 3 months. For both TCR sequencing and RNA sequencing, RNA was extracted from PBMCs using TRIzol. The diagnosis of Graves' disease was made according to American Thyroid Association guidelines. Recruitment of patients was carried out at an endocrinology department in Xi'an, China. Each patient gave approximately 9.7 milliliters of peripheral blood, collected in an EDTA anticoagulant tube. PBMCs were isolated by Ficoll Paque Plus density gradient separation without further T cell sorting. An Agilent 2100 Bioanalyzer and agarose gel were used to check RNA quality, while a NanoDrop 2000 measured RNA concentration. These data originate in a study of regulatory T cells in long-lasting Graves disease (dated by TCRdb to the early 2020s). Study-level background: Antithyroid drugs had been taken for less than 3 months by newly diagnosed Graves' disease patients. The study took place in China and was registered as a clinical trial. Patients with persistent Graves' disease were compared with patients with newly diagnosed Graves' disease using TCR sequencing and RNA sequencing of peripheral blood. TCR sequencing covered around 13 persistent and approximately 20 newly diagnosed Graves' disease patients, some 33 samples in total.

Points the paper makes about the study in general: Compared with newly diagnosed patients, patients with persistent Graves' disease had lower TCR Shannon entropy and fewer highly expanded clones, which suggests clonal expansion. Sequencing and analysis were limited to the TCR beta chain. More public clonotypes were shared among persistent patients (2,741) than among newly diagnosed patients (966). The authors acknowledged the small sample size as a limitation that may reduce accuracy. The study examined only peripheral blood because the primary lesion, thyroid tissue, could not be accessed.

These data also formed part of another study, on T cells in Graves' hyperthyroidism and ophthalmopathy. The second investigation adds: Stable Graves' hyperthyroidism was defined as no progression to ophthalmopathy during 18 months of follow-up. Hyperthyroidism patients were newly diagnosed, with disease duration under 2 months, and aged 18 to 65 years. Any patient with an uncontrolled infection, another autoimmune disease, pregnancy or lactation was excluded. Diagnoses were based on clinical symptoms, serum thyroxine and TRAb, thyroid ultrasound and orbital computed tomography. For the first round of RT-PCR on the TCR CDR3, the HTBI primer set was used together with the Qiagen OneStep RT-PCR kit. Most expanded thyroid clonotypes (frequency above 0.001) were also found in blood, which suggests that blood repertoires may mirror thyroid immune responses. Ophthalmopathy was separated from stable hyperthyroidism by a 13 V-J signature model, with over 85% sensitivity and 81% to 82% specificity obtained in cross-validation and 80%/75% obtained in testing. During validation, the model predicted progression to ophthalmopathy a median of approximately 7 months ahead of onset, with around 71% sensitivity and roughly 75% specificity. To identify TCR V-J signatures that set the groups apart, the researchers used a discovery cohort of more than 95 patients, made up of 43 with Graves' ophthalmopathy and some 58 with stable Graves' hyperthyroidism. Whether ophthalmopathy could be predicted prospectively was tested in an independent validation cohort made up of some 20 hyperthyroidism patients plus 17 patients who later progressed to ophthalmopathy. The 90 to 100 discovery patients were randomly split 7:3 into training and test sets. Thyroid tissue and blood T-cell repertoires from six Graves' hyperthyroidism patients were also compared in the study. Following sampling, methimazole starting at 30 mg daily was given to hyperthyroidism patients, and high-dose intravenous methylprednisolone was given to ophthalmopathy patients. A second multiplex PCR round built the libraries, followed by size selection and purification. The libraries were sequenced on an Illumina HiSeq2000 using paired-end 100 bp reads. SOAPnuke was used to process the raw data, throwing out any read that contained adapters or uncalled bases, had a mean Phred below 15, or lacked an exact constant-primer or identifier match. High-quality paired reads were merged with COPE v1.2.5, and unique nucleotide sequences were defined as clonotypes. MiTCR v1.1 was used to align the clonotypes against IMGT TRBV, TRBD and TRBJ reference segments. The analysis included only V-J combinations with a frequency above 0.0001, which together covered approximately 99% of the repertoires. The TCS score was defined as F50 (clonal expansion) divided by E x V (chaos), with BLOSUM62-based TCRdist calculated between CDR3 peptides within each V-J. Welch's t-statistics and random forest reduced 514 V-J features to roughly 13, which were used in a naive Bayes classifier (R e1071). Sample size was not statistically predetermined, and blinding of investigators to group allocation was not performed. The paper reports TCR Vbeta CDR3 sequencing of about 140 peripheral blood samples: fewer than 50 ophthalmopathy, about 75 hyperthyroidism and around 17 progressor patients.

The sample in question was peripheral blood mononuclear cells (PBMCs), obtained at new diagnosis, from a patient treated with antithyroid drugs. This sequence was found in a woman aged 25 to 39 with Graves disease. Donor details come from another sample of the same person, matched by shared clones.

The CDR3 amino acid sequence is: CSVHGLAGGPRYQETQYF. The DNA sequence is given as TGCAGCGTCCACGGACTAGCGGGAGGGCCCCGGTACCAAGAGACCCAGTACTTC. In this chain, TRBV29-1 is recombined with TRBJ2-5; the junction holds 15 bases that match TRBD2. The CDR3 measures 18 amino acids from cysteine to phenylalanine. The kept DNA is CDR3 alone, 54 bases in frame from the first base. CDR1 SQVTM and CDR2 ANQGSEA were looked up in the germline V gene. For this chain, trimming is 6 bases at the V end and 0 bases at the J end, and the number of junction bases without a gene match is 11.